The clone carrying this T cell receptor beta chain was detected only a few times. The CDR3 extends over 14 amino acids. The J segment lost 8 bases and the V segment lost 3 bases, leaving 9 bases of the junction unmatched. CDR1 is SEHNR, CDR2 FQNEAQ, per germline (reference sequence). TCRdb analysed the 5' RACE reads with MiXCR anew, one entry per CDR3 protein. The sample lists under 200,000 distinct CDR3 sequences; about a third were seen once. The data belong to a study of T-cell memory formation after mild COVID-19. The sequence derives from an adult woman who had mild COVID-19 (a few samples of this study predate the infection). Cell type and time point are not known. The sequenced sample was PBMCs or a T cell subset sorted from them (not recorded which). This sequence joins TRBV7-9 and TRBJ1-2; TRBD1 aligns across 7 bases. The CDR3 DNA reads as TGTGCCAGCAGCTTCGCCGACAGGGAGAGCGGCTACACCTTC. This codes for CASSFADRESGYTF.